The 16 T cell receptor beta chains reported below all come from one sample, sequenced in a study of OX40 agonist ivuxolimab in advanced cancers. The repertoire was sequenced with immunoSEQ multiplex PCR; TCRdb's copy has only in-frame clones and lacks some. Here the sample spans about 64,000 clones, 85% to 90% being singletons. Sequencing was performed on CD4+ or CD8+ T cells sorted from blood, taken in a trial of the OX40 agonist ivuxolimab. These receptors all come from an adult with an advanced solid tumor such as melanoma, head and neck, liver or kidney cancer.

The rearrangement joins TRBV19 to TRBJ2-7; D might be TRBD1 (6 bases). V gave up 5 bases and J gave up 3 bases, with 11 bases separating them. The CDR3 is 13 residues long. Germline V gene sequence: CDR1 LNHDA, CDR2 SQIVND (reference sequence). The CDR3 loop reads CASSPGTHYEQYF. DNA of the CDR3: TGTGCCAGTAGTCCCGGGACACACTACGAGCAGTACTTC.

The rearrangement uses TRBV29-1 and TRBJ1-1; D is uncertain. V shed 3 bases and J shed 1 base, with 3 bases lying between them. The CDR3 is 11 amino acids. Germline V CDR1 and CDR2: SQVTM, ANQGSEA. The CDR3 region has the DNA TGCAGCGTTGAGACGAACACTGAAGCTTTCTTT. It is translated as CSVETNTEAFF.

The rearrangement links TRBV6-1 to TRBJ2-7; D remains unclear. V was clipped by 3 bases and J by 4 bases, with 10 bases between them. This CDR3 contains 13 residues. Looked up from germline, CDR1 is MNHNS and CDR2 is SASEGT. The CDR3: CASSDGFGYEQYF. CDR3 nucleotides: TGTGCCAGCAGTGATGGCTTTGGATACGAGCAGTACTTC.

The chain combines TRBV11-1 with TRBJ2-7; 11 nucleotides agree with TRBD1. This CDR3 contains 14 residues. Losses at the gene ends were 3 bases for V and 2 bases for J; bases not matched to a gene: 0. CDR1 SGHAT and CDR2 FQDESV come from the germline V gene (reference sequence). The CDR3 nucleotides are TGTGCCAGCAGCTTGGGACAGGGGGCCTACGAGCAGTACTTC. Translation gives CASSLGQGAYEQYF.

V and J are TRBV5-8 and TRBJ2-7; D is undetermined. This CDR3 has 10 amino acids. The germline gives CDR1 SGHTS, CDR2 YDEGEE. V was shortened by 4 bases and J by 6 bases, with 5 bases between the two germline ends. The CDR3 region has the DNA TGTGCCAGCAGCCTATTCGAGCAGTACTTC. Its protein is CASSLFEQYF. The full variable domain, in which reference TRBV5-8 and TRBJ2-7 provide the parts outside the CDR3, is EAGVTQSPTHLIKTRGQQATLRCSPISGHTSVYWYQQALGLGLQFLLWYDEGEERNRGNFPPRFSGRQFPNYSSELNVNALELEDSALYLCASSLFEQYFGPGTRLTVT.

The genes are TRBV7-9 and TRBJ2-1, with D maybe TRBD2 (6 bases). Trimming pared 4 bases from V and 6 bases from J, leaving 16 bases between. The V gene's germline CDR1 is SEHNR and CDR2 FQNEAQ (reference sequence). This CDR3 has 15 amino acids. CDR3 nucleotides: TGTGCCAGCAGCTCGGGGCTGCGGGAAGGCAATGAGCAGTTCTTC. As protein: CASSSGLREGNEQFF.

The chain has TRBV7-6 and TRBJ1-5; D is undetermined. Germline values: CDR1 SGHVS, CDR2 FNYEAQ. This CDR3 contains 12 residues. The CDR3 region is CASGDINQPQHF. In DNA form, the CDR3 reads TGTGCTTCCGGAGACATCAATCAGCCCCAGCATTTT. The full variable domain, completed using reference TRBV7-6 and TRBJ1-5, is GAGVSQSPRYKVTKRGQDVALRCDPISGHVSLYWYRQALGQGPEFLTYFNYEAQQDKSGLPNDRFSAERPEGSISTLTIQRTEQRDSAMYRCASGDINQPQHFGDGTRLSIL.

The J gene is TRBJ2-1, the V gene TRBV27; a weak D match, TRBD2 (5 bases). The germline V and J ends were trimmed by 10 bases and 0 bases, with 13 bases remaining between them. CDR1 and CDR2 from the germline V gene are MNHEY and SMNVEV (reference sequence). The CDR3 has 14 residues. CDR3 protein: CATMVGSSYNEQFF. CDR3 DNA: TGTGCCACCATGGTGGGGAGCTCCTACAATGAGCAGTTCTTC.

This clone has just one count. The chain joins TRBV5-1 to TRBJ2-1, with 10 positions matching TRBD2. Trimming removed 0 bases from V and 4 bases from J; junction bases left unmatched: 4. CDR3 length equals 16 residues. CDR1 and CDR2 from the germline V gene are SGHRS and YFSETQ. In nucleotides, the CDR3 is TGCGCCAGCAGCTTGGACGGACTAGCGGCTTACAATGAGCAGTTCTTC. Translated, it gives CASSLDGLAAYNEQFF.

This chain uses TRBV21-1 with TRBJ1-5. TRBV21-1 is classified as a pseudogene. This CDR3 comprises 17 residues. The CDR3 nucleotides are TGTGCCAGCAGCAAAGGGCTAGGAGGTGGCGGGAATCAGCCCCAGCATTTT. It is translated as CASSKGLGGGGNQPQHF.

V and J are TRBV7-3 and TRBJ2-1; D is unresolved. From germline, CDR1 is SGHTA and CDR2 FQGTGA. This CDR3 region has 16 residues. With 1 base removed from V and 4 bases from J, the gap between germline ends came to 14 bases. The CDR3 DNA sequence: TGTGCCAGCAGCTTAAATAGGCCCCAGAGGTACAATGAGCAGTTCTTC. The encoded protein is CASSLNRPQRYNEQFF.

This clone occurred once. J is TRBJ1-2 and V is TRBV10-3, with D hard to call. Trimming left V 7 bases short and J 0 bases short, with 15 bases between. Germline CDR1 ENHRY, CDR2 SYGVKD. The CDR3 contains 15 residues. This CDR3 is CAIMSGAYPNYGYTF. CDR3 bases: TGTGCCATCATGTCAGGAGCATACCCTAACTATGGCTACACCTTC.

The chain employs TRBV29-1 and TRBJ1-2; D gene unclear. The V and J ends lost 0 bases and 8 bases respectively, with 13 bases between them. This CDR3 has 13 amino acids. Germline CDR1 and CDR2: SQVTM and ANQGSEA. CDR3 DNA sequence: TGCAGCGTTGAAGATTCCCCTAGGGTAGGCTACACCTTC. This encodes CSVEDSPRVGYTF.

The chain couples TRBV19 to TRBJ1-6; perhaps TRBD1 as D (5 bases). The V gene's germline CDR1 is LNHDA and CDR2 SQIVND (reference sequence). The CDR3 totals 15 residues. Trimming pared 1 base from V and 5 bases from J, leaving 9 bases between. CDR3 sequence: CASSIGTLNNSPLHF. CDR3 DNA sequence: TGTGCCAGTAGTATAGGGACACTCAATAATTCACCCCTCCACTTT.

The V gene is TRBV13, the J gene TRBJ1-6; 8 bases are shared with TRBD1. The V gene's germline CDR1 is PRHDT and CDR2 FYEKMQ (reference sequence). V lost 5 bases, J lost 4 bases, and 4 bases stayed unmatched. The CDR3 loop spans 15 amino acids. The CDR3 is CASSQGTGYNSPLHF. The CDR3 DNA reads TGTGCCAGCAGCCAAGGGACAGGTTATAATTCACCCCTCCACTTT.

V usage is TRBV19 and J usage is TRBJ1-1; D not certain. With 4 bases removed from V and 8 bases from J, the gap between germline ends came to 8 bases. Germline V gene lookup returns CDR1 LNHDA and CDR2 SQIVND (reference sequence). The CDR3 loop spans 11 amino acids. The CDR3: CASSSSSEAFF. As DNA, the CDR3 is TGTGCCAGTAGTAGCAGTTCGGAAGCTTTCTTT.